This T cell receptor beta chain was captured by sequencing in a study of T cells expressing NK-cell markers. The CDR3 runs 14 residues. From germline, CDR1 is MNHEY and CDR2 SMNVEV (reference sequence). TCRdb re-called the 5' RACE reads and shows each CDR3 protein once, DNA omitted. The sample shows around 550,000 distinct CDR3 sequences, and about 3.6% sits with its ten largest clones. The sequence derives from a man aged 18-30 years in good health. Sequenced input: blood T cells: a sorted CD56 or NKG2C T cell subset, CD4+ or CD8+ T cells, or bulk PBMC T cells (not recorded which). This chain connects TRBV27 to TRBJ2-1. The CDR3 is CASSGQGPNNEQFF.